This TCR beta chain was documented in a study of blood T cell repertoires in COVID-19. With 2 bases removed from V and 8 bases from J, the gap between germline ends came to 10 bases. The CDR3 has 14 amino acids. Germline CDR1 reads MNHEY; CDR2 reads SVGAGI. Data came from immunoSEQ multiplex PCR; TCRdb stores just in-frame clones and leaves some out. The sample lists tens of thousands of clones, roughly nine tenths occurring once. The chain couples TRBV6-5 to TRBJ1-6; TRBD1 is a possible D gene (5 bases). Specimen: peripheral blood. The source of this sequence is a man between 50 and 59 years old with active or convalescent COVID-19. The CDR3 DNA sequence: TGTGCCAGCAGTTACCGGGGGACTGATTCACCCCTCCACTTT. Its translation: CASSYRGTDSPLHF.